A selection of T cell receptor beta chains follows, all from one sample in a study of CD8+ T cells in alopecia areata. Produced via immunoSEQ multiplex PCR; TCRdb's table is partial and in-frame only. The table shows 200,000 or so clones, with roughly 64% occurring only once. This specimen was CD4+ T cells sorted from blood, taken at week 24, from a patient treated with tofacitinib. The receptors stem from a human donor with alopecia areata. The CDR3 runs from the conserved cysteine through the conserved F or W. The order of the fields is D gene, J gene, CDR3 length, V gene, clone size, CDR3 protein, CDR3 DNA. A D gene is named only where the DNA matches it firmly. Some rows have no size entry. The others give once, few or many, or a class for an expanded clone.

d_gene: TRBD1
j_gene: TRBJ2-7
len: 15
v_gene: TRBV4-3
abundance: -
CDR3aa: CASSYTGQGAYEQYF
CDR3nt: TGCGCCAGCAGCTATACGGGACAGGGGGCCTACGAGCAGTACTTC

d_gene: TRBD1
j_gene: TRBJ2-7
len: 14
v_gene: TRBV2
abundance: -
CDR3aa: CASSSGTVAYEQYF
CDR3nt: TGTGCCAGCAGTTCCGGGACAGTGGCGTACGAGCAGTACTTC

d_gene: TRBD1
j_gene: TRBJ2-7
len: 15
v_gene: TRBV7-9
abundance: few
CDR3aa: CASSPRTGGIYEQYF
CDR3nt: TGTGCCAGCAGCCCGCGGACAGGAGGAATCTACGAGCAGTACTTC

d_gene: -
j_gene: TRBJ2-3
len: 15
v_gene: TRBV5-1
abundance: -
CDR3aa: CASSSTPDRTDTQYF
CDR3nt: TGCGCCAGCAGCTCCACCCCCGACAGGACAGATACGCAGTATTTT

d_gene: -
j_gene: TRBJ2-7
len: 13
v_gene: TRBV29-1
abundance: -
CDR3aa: CSVEEQQGYEQYF
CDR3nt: TGCAGCGTTGAAGAGCAACAGGGCTACGAGCAGTACTTC

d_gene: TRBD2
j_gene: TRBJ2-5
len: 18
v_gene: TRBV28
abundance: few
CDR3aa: CASSRTSGRVPDQETQYF
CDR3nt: TGTGCCAGCAGTCGGACTAGCGGGAGAGTCCCTGACCAAGAGACCCAGTACTTC

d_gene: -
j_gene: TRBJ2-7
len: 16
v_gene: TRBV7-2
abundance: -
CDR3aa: CASSRLGAMISYEQYF
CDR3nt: TGTGCCAGCAGTCGACTCGGGGCGATGATCTCCTACGAGCAGTACTTC

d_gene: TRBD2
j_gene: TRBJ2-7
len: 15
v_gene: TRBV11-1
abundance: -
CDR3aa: CASSEGLAESYEQYF
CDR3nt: TGTGCCAGCAGCGAGGGACTAGCGGAATCCTACGAGCAGTACTTC

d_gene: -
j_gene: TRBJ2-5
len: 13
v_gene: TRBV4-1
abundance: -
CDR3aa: CASSLLRQETQYF
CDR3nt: TGCGCCAGCAGCCTATTACGGCAAGAGACCCAGTACTTC

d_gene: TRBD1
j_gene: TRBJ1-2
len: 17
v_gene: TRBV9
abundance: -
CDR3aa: CASSVRLGTGANYGYTF
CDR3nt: TGTGCCAGCAGCGTAAGATTGGGGACAGGGGCAAACTATGGCTACACCTTC

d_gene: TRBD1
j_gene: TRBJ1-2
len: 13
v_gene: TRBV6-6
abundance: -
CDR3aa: CASSPTGDNGYTF
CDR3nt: TGTGCCAGCAGCCCGACAGGGGACAACGGCTACACCTTC

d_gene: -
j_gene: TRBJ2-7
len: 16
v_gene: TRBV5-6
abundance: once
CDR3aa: CASSWSRRRGSYEQYF
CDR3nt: TGTGCCAGCAGCTGGTCCAGACGACGGGGCTCCTACGAGCAGTACTTC

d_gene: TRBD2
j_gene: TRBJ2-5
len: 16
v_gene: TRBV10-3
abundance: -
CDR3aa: CAISESGLAGEETQYF
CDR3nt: TGTGCCATCAGTGAGTCAGGGCTAGCGGGAGAAGAGACCCAGTACTTC